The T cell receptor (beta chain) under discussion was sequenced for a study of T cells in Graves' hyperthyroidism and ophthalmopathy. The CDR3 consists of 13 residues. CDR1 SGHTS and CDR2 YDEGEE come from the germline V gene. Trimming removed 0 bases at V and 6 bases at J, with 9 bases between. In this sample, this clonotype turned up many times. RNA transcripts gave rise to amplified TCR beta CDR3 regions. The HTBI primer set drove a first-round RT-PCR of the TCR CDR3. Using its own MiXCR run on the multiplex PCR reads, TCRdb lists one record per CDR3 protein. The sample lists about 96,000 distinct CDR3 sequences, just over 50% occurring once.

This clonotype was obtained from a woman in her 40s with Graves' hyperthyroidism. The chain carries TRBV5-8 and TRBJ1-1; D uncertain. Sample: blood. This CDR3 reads CASSLDLVPEAFF. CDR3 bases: TGTGCCAGCAGCTTGGACCTCGTCCCTGAAGCTTTCTTT. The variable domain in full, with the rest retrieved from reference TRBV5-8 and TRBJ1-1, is EAGVTQSPTHLIKTRGQQATLRCSPISGHTSVYWYQQALGLGLQFLLWYDEGEERNRGNFPPRFSGRQFPNYSSELNVNALELEDSALYLCASSLDLVPEAFFGQGTRLTVV.